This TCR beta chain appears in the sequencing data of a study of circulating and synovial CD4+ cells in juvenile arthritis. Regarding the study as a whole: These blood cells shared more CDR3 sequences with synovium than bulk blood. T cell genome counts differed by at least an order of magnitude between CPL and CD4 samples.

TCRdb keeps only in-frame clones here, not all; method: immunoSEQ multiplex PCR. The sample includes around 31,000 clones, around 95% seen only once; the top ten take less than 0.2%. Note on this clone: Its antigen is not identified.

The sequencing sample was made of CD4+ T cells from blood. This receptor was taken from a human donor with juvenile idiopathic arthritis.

The CDR3 region has the DNA TGTGCCACAGTAGCGGGACCCCACACCACAGATACGCAGTATTTT. Translation: CATVAGPHTTDTQYF. The V gene is TRBV6-1, the J gene TRBJ2-3; 8 bases are shared with TRBD2. Germline CDR1 and CDR2: MNHNS and SASEGT. The length of the CDR3 is 15 residues. The J segment lost 2 bases and the V segment lost 10 bases, leaving 11 bases of the junction unmatched.